Shown below are 21 T cell receptor beta chains from a single sample sequenced in a study of CD8+ T cells in alopecia areata. The treatment denotes: oral pan-JAK inhibitor, 5-10 mg twice daily. The sequencing template was cDNA reverse transcribed from extracted RNA. Sequencing was performed with immunoSEQ multiplex PCR; in TCRdb, only in-frame clones are kept and a portion is missing. The sample records some 190,000 clones, approximately 50% being singletons. Sequencing was performed on CD8+ T cells sorted from blood, taken between weeks 51 and 54, from a patient treated with tofacitinib. Source of these receptors: a human donor with alopecia areata.

V usage is TRBV9 and J usage is TRBJ2-5, with no clear D. The CDR3 is 15 residues long. The germline CDR1 and CDR2 sequences are SGDLS and YYNGEE. Between the trimmed V and J ends, which lost 3 bases and 4 bases, there was a span of 16 bases. The CDR3 region is CASSGGPGLRETQYF. The CDR3 DNA follows: TGTGCCAGCAGCGGAGGACCCGGCCTACGAGAGACCCAGTACTTC. Using reference TRBV9 and TRBJ2-5 for the parts outside the CDR3, the full variable domain is DSGVTQTPKHLITATGQRVTLRCSPRSGDLSVYWYQQSLDQGLQFLIQYYNGEERAKGNILERFSAQQFPDLHSELNLSSLELGDSALYFCASSGGPGLRETQYFGPGTRLLVL.

The chain links TRBV10-3 to TRBJ1-2, with D uncertain. Germline values: CDR1 ENHRY, CDR2 SYGVKD. Trimming took 2 bases from V and 1 from J, leaving 11 bases between them. The CDR3 length is 15 residues. Written as DNA, the CDR3 is TGTGCCATCAGTGAGGGAGCAGAACTTAACTATGGCTACACCTTC. Translation: CAISEGAELNYGYTF.

In its sample, this clone was seen a few times. J is TRBJ2-5 and V is TRBV27; D possibly uses TRBD1 or TRBD2 (5 bases each). The length of the CDR3 is 15 residues. Trimming shortened V by 5 bases and J by 4 bases, and 17 bases separated the two germline ends. CDR1 MNHEY and CDR2 SMNVEV come from the germline V gene (reference sequence). CDR3 residues: CASSPGTGNGETQYF. The CDR3 region has the DNA TGTGCCAGCAGTCCAGGGACCGGGAACGGAGAGACCCAGTACTTC.

This rearrangement joins TRBV30 to TRBJ2-7, with D perhaps being TRBD1 or TRBD2 (5 bases each). Per the germline V gene, CDR1 is GTSNPN and CDR2 is SVGIG (reference sequence). The CDR3 covers 11 residues. Between the trimmed V and J ends, which lost 0 bases and 6 bases, there was a span of 6 bases. The DNA for the CDR3 is TGTGCCTGGAGTGTCGGGGCCGAGCAGTACTTC. Its translation is CAWSVGAEQYF.

V gene TRBV19 combines with J gene TRBJ2-2; D might be TRBD1 or TRBD2, each matching 5 bases. V gave up 5 bases and J gave up 0 bases, with 13 bases separating them. The CDR3 has 16 amino acids. The germline V gene has CDR1 LNHDA and CDR2 SQIVND (reference sequence). The CDR3 DNA follows: TGTGCCAGTAGTCCCCCCGGGGCTACGAACACCGGGGAGCTGTTTTTT. Translated: CASSPPGATNTGELFF.

The chain recombines TRBV7-9 with TRBJ2-7, with D maybe TRBD2 (7 bases). Germline V gene data show CDR1 as SEHNR and CDR2 as FQNEAQ (reference sequence). Trimming took off 4 bases at V and 6 bases at J, with 19 bases between the two ends. CDR3 length: 15 residues. CDR3 DNA sequence: TGTGCCAGCAGCTGGGACGGGGGGCCCCCGGGCGAGCAGTACTTC. Protein: CASSWDGGPPGEQYF.

CDR3 sequence reads: CASSQGTSGGNSYNEQFF. The CDR3 region has the DNA TGTGCCAGCAGCCAAGGGACTAGCGGGGGGAACTCCTACAATGAGCAGTTCTTC. The rearrangement links TRBV4-2 to TRBJ2-1; 14 nucleotides align to TRBD2. This CDR3 has 18 residues. V was pared by 1 base and J by 0 bases, with 2 bases of the junction left unmatched. Per the germline V gene, CDR1 is LGHNA and CDR2 is YNFKEQ.

This clone was counted a few times. The V and J genes are TRBV30 and TRBJ1-2, with a tentative D call TRBD1 (6 bases). CDR1 is GTSNPN, CDR2 SVGIG, per germline (reference sequence). CDR3 length: 13 residues. Trimming pared 1 base from V and 6 bases from J, leaving 12 bases between. The CDR3 reads CAWSGQVIDGYTF. For the CDR3, the DNA is TGTGCCTGGAGTGGACAGGTTATTGATGGCTACACCTTC. Variable domain in full (rest from reference TRBV30 and TRBJ1-2): SQTIHQWPATLVQPVGSPLSLECTVEGTSNPNLYWYRQAAGRGLQLLFYSVGIGQISSEVPQNLSASRPQDRQFILSSKKLLLSDSGFYLCAWSGQVIDGYTFGSGTRLTVV.

There are a few counts of this clone. The V call is TRBV25-1, the J call TRBJ2-5; possibly TRBD2 for D (5 bases). The CDR3 loop spans 11 amino acids. The germline CDR1 and CDR2 sequences are MGHDK and SYGVNS. V lost 7 bases and J 5 bases, leaving 8 bases between the germline ends. The CDR3 DNA follows: TGTGCCAGCACGGGGAGCGAGACCCAGTACTTC. Residues: CASTGSETQYF. The entire variable domain, with the rest obtained from reference TRBV25-1 and TRBJ2-5, is as follows: EADIYQTPRYLVIGTGKKITLECSQTMGHDKMYWYQQDPGMELHLIHYSYGVNSTEKGDLSSESTVSRIRTEHFPLTLESARPSHTSQYLCASTGSETQYFGPGTRLLVL.

J is TRBJ1-2 and V is TRBV2; 8 bases are shared with TRBD1. The length of the CDR3 is 15 residues. In germline, CDR1 is SNHLY, CDR2 FYNNEI. V lost 5 bases and J lost 3; bases outside the gene matches: 8. The CDR3 protein is CASSRTGWQDYGYTF. CDR3 DNA sequence: TGTGCCAGCAGTAGGACAGGGTGGCAGGACTATGGCTACACCTTC.

The gene calls are TRBV6-5 and TRBJ1-2; 8 bases are shared with TRBD1. Germline CDR1 MNHEY, CDR2 SVGAGI. Trimming cost V 6 bases and J 3 bases; bases outside gene matches: 6. This CDR3 comprises 14 residues. The CDR3 DNA reads TGTGCCAGCAGACCGACAGGGGAAGACTATGGCTACACCTTC. Translated, it gives CASRPTGEDYGYTF.

The rearrangement joins TRBV23-1 to TRBJ2-2; 9 nucleotides align to TRBD1. Being an ORF, TRBV23-1 has a function that is uncertain. V trimming: 0 bases; J trimming: 4 bases; junction bases outside the gene matches: 6. The CDR3 has 17 residues. Here the CDR3 reads CASSQSRGQGSTGELFF. In nucleotides, the CDR3 is TGCGCCAGCAGTCAATCTAGGGGACAGGGTAGCACCGGGGAGCTGTTTTTT.

This clone was counted only a few times. The J gene is TRBJ1-2, the V gene TRBV7-8; 7 bases line up with TRBD1. V shed 8 bases and J 4 bases; nucleotides not matched to a gene: 7. Germline V gene sequence: CDR1 SGHVS, CDR2 FQNEAQ. This CDR3 comprises 13 residues. The CDR3 region has the DNA TGTGCCAGCGGATGGACAGGACGCTATGGCTACACCTTC. Translation: CASGWTGRYGYTF.

The genes are TRBV29-1 and TRBJ1-1; D is undetermined. CDR1 is SQVTM, CDR2 ANQGSEA, per germline. The CDR3 totals 12 residues. Trimming pared 7 bases from V and 3 bases from J, leaving 12 bases between. The CDR3 region is CSALLGDTEAFF. The CDR3 DNA is TGCAGCGCGCTTTTGGGCGACACTGAAGCTTTCTTT. Full variable domain (rest looked up from reference TRBV29-1 and TRBJ1-1): SAVISQKPSRDICQRGTSLTIQCQVDSQVTMMFWYRQQPGQSLTLIATANQGSEATYESGFVIDKFPISRPNLTFSTLTVSNMSPEDSSIYLCSALLGDTEAFFGQGTRLTVV.

The chain is built from TRBV29-1 and TRBJ2-7, with 7 bases that match TRBD2. Germline V gene lookup returns CDR1 SQVTM and CDR2 ANQGSEA. V lost 5 bases and J lost 2; bases outside the gene matches: 6. The CDR3 has 13 residues. The CDR3 loop is CSVQRAGPYEQYF. CDR3 DNA: TGCAGCGTTCAGCGAGCGGGGCCCTACGAGCAGTACTTC.

V and J are TRBV13 and TRBJ2-2; D remains unclear. The V gene's germline CDR1 is PRHDT and CDR2 FYEKMQ (reference sequence). V was cut by 1 base and J by 5 bases, with 11 bases left in between. CDR3 length: 15 amino acids. CDR3 DNA: TGTGCCAGCAGCTTAGCTGGGGAAAGGACCGGGGAGCTGTTTTTT. It translates to CASSLAGERTGELFF.

The chain combines TRBV5-4 with TRBJ1-4, with D tentatively TRBD1 (6 bases). The CDR3 spans 16 residues. With 4 bases removed from V and 4 bases from J, the gap between germline ends came to 17 bases. Per germline, CDR1 SGHNT and CDR2 YYREEE (reference sequence). CDR3 sequence: CASSIRPDSFNEKLFF. CDR3 bases: TGTGCCAGCAGCATACGCCCGGACAGCTTTAATGAAAAACTGTTTTTT.

For the CDR3, the DNA is TGTGCCAGCAGCGTAGCTACGGACGGGATCAGCACAGATACGCAGTATTTT. Translation gives CASSVATDGISTDTQYF. The chain links TRBV9 to TRBJ2-3, with D maybe TRBD2 (5 bases). Looked up from germline, CDR1 is SGDLS and CDR2 is YYNGEE. Trimming stripped 0 bases from V and 0 bases from J, with 14 bases between. The CDR3 totals 17 residues.

In this sample, this clone turned up once. The chain carries TRBV2 and TRBJ2-6, with D unresolved. V was clipped by 8 bases and J by 7 bases, with 18 bases between them. There are 15 residues in the CDR3. Germline-derived CDR1 and CDR2 are SNHLY and FYNNEI. CDR3 sequence (DNA): TGTGCCAGCGACTCCGCTCACTCTGAAGCCAACGTCCTGACTTTC. The encoded protein is CASDSAHSEANVLTF.

This clone has only a few counts. The rearrangement uses TRBV7-2 and TRBJ1-1, with unresolved D. The V end was cut by 2 bases, the J end by 8 bases, with 12 bases between. CDR1 and CDR2 (germline): SGHTA, FQGNSA. The CDR3 has 13 residues. The CDR3 DNA reads as TGTGCCAGCAGCTTACCCCTCGGGAACGAAGCTTTCTTT. It translates to CASSLPLGNEAFF.

This clone has a count of ten or more. The V and J genes are TRBV11-2 and TRBJ2-7; TRBD2 matches 10 bases. The CDR3 sequence is 16 residues long. Trimming took 0 bases from V and 6 from J; bases not matched to a gene: 8. Germline V gives CDR1 SGHAT, CDR2 FQNNGV. CDR3 bases: TGTGCCAGCAGCTTAGATCTAGTGGGACTAGCGAGCGAGCAGTACTTC. Amino acids: CASSLDLVGLASEQYF.